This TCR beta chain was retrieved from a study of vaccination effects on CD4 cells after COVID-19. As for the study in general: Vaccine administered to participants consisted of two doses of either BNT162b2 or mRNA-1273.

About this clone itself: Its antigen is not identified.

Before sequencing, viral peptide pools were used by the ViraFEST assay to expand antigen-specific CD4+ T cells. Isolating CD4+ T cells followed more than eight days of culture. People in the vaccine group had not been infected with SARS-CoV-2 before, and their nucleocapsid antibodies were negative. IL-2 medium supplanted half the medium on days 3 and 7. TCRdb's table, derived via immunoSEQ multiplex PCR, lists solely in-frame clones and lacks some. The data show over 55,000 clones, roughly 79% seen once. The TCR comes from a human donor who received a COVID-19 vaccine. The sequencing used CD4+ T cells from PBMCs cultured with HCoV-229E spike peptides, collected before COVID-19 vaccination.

CDR3 sequence: CASRGGAGAGELFF. CDR3 coding DNA: TGTGCCAGTAGAGGGGGGGCCGGGGCCGGGGAGCTGTTTTTT. The V gene is TRBV19, the J gene TRBJ2-2, with D perhaps TRBD2 (7 bases). This CDR3 spans 14 amino acids. Germline V gives CDR1 LNHDA, CDR2 SQIVND (reference sequence). Trimming cost V 6 bases and J 6 bases, with 14 bases left between them.